The T cell receptor (beta chain) described here comes from a study of blood T cells in healthy people across ages. V lost 0 bases, J lost 2 bases, and 14 bases lay in between. The CDR3 loop spans 18 amino acids. A second PCR, run for about 7 to 12 cycles, used a sample-barcoded 5' primer plus a J-beta primer mix. TCRdb reprocessed the 5' RACE reads with MiXCR, giving one entry per CDR3 protein. The sample has about 1.6 million distinct CDR3 sequences, roughly 30% seen once; the top ten hold approximately 10%. Source material: blood. The TCR originated in a woman in her twenties or thirties in good health. This chain uses TRBV6-7 with TRBJ2-6, with D possibly matching TRBD1 (6 bases). TRBV6-7 is given ORF status, its function remaining uncertain. This CDR3 reads CASSYSHRVLPGANVLTF. DNA for the CDR3: TGTGCCAGCAGTTACTCGCACAGGGTCCTTCCTGGGGCCAACGTCCTGACTTTC.